Listed below are T cell receptor beta chains from one sample, sequenced in a study of shared clonotypes between healthy human individuals. TCRdb keeps only in-frame clones here, not all; method: immunoSEQ multiplex PCR. The table lists approximately 2.5 million clones, around 94% of them singletons. Sequenced material: naive CD4+ T cells sorted from blood. Receptor source: a man between 18 and 35 years old in good health. CDR3s include the opening cysteine and the closing phenylalanine or tryptophan. Fields, in order: V gene, D gene, clone size, J gene, CDR3 DNA, CDR3 protein. The D gene is left open where the match is weak. For some rows the clone size is stated as once, few or many, or as a class when expanded; others skip it.

TRBV6-1	-	few	TRBJ1-6	TGTGCCAGCAGTGAACAGGGACCCACAGGAGGATCACCCCTCCACTTT	CASSEQGPTGGSPLHF
TRBV5-4	TRBD2	-	TRBJ2-7	TGTGCCAGCAGTCCTAGCGGGGGGGCTTCAAGCTCCTACGAGCAGTACTTC	CASSPSGGASSSYEQYF
TRBV7-2	TRBD2	-	TRBJ2-5	TGTGCCAGCAGCTTAGTGGCGGGAGGGCAAGAGACCCAGTACTTC	CASSLVAGGQETQYF
TRBV28	-	-	TRBJ2-7	TGTGCCAGCACCGAACCCTCGATTTTCTACGAGCAGTACTTC	CASTEPSIFYEQYF
TRBV29-1	-	-	TRBJ2-7	TGCAGCGTTAAGGACAACTCCTACGAGCAGTACTTC	CSVKDNSYEQYF
TRBV28	-	-	TRBJ2-7	TGTGCCAGCAGTCCTGGTGGCGGTCCCTACGAGCAGTACTTC	CASSPGGGPYEQYF
TRBV6-1	-	once	TRBJ1-5	TGTGCCAGCAGTTCCGACAGCTATAATCAGCCCCAGCATTTT	CASSSDSYNQPQHF
TRBV27	-	once	TRBJ2-2	TGTGCCAGCTCCTTCCTCGACCGATCCGGGGAGCTGTTTTTT	CASSFLDRSGELFF
TRBV11-2	TRBD1	-	TRBJ2-5	TGTGCCAGCAGCTTAGGAGTGAAGGGACAGAAAGGCCAAGAGACCCAGTACTTC	CASSLGVKGQKGQETQYF
TRBV2	-	few	TRBJ1-6	TGTGCCAGCAGAGGGCTTCAGAATTCACCCCTCCACTTT	CASRGLQNSPLHF
TRBV6-6	-	-	TRBJ2-1	TGTGCCAGCAGCCAAATCCTAGCCCATGAGCAGTTCTTC	CASSQILAHEQFF
TRBV19	-	-	TRBJ2-7	TGTGCCAGTAGTATGGCAGGGCAGGACTACGAGCAGTACTTC	CASSMAGQDYEQYF
TRBV5-1	-	-	TRBJ1-1	TGCGCCAGTCGAATGGGGGCCCAGAACACTGAAGCTTTCTTT	CASRMGAQNTEAFF